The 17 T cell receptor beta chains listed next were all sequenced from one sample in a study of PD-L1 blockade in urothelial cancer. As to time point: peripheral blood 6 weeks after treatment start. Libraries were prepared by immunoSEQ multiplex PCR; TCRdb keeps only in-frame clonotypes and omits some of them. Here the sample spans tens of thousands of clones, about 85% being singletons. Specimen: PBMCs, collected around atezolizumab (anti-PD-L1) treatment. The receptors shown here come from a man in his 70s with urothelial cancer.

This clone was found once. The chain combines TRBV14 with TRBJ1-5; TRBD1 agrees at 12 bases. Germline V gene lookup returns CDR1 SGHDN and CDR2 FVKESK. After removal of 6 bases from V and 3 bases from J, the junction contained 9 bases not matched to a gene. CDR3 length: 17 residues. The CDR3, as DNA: TGTGCCAGCAGTTTCCGGGACAGGGGGCGTAACAATCAGCCCCAGCATTTT. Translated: CASSFRDRGRNNQPQHF.

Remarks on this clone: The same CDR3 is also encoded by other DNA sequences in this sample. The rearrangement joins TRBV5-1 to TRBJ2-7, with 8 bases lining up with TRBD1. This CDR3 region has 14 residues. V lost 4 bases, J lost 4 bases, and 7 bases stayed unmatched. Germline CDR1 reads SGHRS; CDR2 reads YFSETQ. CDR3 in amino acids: CASSRTGNSYEQYF. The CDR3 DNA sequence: TGCGCCAGCAGCCGGACAGGGAATTCTTACGAGCAGTACTTC. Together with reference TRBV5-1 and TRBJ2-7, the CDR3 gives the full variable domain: KAGVTQTPRYLIKTRGQQVTLSCSPISGHRSVSWYQQTPGQGLQFLFEYFSETQRNKGNFPGRFSGRQFSNSRSEMNVSTLELGDSALYLCASSRTGNSYEQYFGPGTRLTVT.

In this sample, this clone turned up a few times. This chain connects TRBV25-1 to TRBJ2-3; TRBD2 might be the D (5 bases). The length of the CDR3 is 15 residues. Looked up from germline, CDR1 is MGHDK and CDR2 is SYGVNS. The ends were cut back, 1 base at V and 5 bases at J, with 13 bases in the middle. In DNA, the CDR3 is TGTGCCAGCAGTGAATTTGTGGGAGTCGGAGATACGCAGTATTTT. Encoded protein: CASSEFVGVGDTQYF.

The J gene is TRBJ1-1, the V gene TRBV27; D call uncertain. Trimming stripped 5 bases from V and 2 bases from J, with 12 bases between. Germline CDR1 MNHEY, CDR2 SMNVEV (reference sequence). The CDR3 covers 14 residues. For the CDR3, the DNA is TGTGCCAGCAGTCTCCGGGTCACAAACACTGAAGCTTTCTTT. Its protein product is CASSLRVTNTEAFF.

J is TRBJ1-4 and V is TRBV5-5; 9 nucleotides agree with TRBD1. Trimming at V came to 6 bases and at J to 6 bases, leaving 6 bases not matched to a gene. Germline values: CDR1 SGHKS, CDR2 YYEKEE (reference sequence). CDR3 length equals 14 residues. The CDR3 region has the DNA TGTGCCAGCACCCATCGGGACAGGGATGAAAAACTGTTTTTT. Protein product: CASTHRDRDEKLFF.

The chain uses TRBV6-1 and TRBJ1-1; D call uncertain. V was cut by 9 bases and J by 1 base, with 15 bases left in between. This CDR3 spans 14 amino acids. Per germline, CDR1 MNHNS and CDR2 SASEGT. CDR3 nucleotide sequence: TGTGCCAGTTCCTTTCAGGTCTCGAACACTGAAGCTTTCTTT. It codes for CASSFQVSNTEAFF.

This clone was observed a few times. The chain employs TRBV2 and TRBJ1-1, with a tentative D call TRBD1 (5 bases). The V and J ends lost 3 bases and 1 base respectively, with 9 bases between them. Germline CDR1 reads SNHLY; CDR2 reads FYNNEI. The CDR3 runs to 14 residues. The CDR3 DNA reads TGTGCCAGCAGTGACGATGACAGGAACACTGAAGCTTTCTTT. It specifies CASSDDDRNTEAFF.

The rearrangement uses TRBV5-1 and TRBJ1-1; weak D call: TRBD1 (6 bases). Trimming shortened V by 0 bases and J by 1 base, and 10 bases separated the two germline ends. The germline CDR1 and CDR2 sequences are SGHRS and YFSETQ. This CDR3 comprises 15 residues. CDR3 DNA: TGCGCCAGCAGCTTGGGAGGGGGGGGGAACACTGAAGCTTTCTTT. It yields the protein CASSLGGGGNTEAFF.

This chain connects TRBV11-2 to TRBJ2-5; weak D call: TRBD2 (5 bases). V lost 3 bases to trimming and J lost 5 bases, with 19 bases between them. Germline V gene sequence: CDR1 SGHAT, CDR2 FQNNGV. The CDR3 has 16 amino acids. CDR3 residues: CASSFHHRGLGETQYF. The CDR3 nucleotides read TGTGCCAGCAGCTTTCATCACCGGGGATTAGGGGAGACCCAGTACTTC.

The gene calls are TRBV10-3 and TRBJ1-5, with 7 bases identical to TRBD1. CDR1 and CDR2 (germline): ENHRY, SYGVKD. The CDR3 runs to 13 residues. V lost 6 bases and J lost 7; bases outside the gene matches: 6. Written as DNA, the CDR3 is TGTGCCATCAGAACAGGGGTCGACCAGCCCCAGCATTTT. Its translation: CAIRTGVDQPQHF.

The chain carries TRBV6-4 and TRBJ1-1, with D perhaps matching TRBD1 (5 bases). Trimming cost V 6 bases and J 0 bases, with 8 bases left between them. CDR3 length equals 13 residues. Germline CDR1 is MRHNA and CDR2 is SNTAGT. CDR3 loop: CASREGMNTEAFF. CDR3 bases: TGTGCCAGCAGGGAGGGGATGAACACTGAAGCTTTCTTT.

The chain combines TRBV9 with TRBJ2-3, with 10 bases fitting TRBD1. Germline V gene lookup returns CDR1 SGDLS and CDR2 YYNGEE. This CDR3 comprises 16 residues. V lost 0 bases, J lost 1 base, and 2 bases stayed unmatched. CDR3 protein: CASSVVGTGGTDTQYF. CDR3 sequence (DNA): TGTGCCAGCAGCGTAGTGGGGACAGGGGGCACAGATACGCAGTATTTT. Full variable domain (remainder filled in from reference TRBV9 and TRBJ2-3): DSGVTQTPKHLITATGQRVTLRCSPRSGDLSVYWYQQSLDQGLQFLIQYYNGEERAKGNILERFSAQQFPDLHSELNLSSLELGDSALYFCASSVVGTGGTDTQYFGPGTRLTVL.

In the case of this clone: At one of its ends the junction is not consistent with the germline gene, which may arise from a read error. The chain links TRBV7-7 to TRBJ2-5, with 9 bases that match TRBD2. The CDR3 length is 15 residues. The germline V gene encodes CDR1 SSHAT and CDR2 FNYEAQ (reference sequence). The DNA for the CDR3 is TGTGCTAGCAGCTTAGCGAGCGGGAGGTGGGAGACCCAGTACTTC. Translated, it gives CASSLASGRWETQYF.

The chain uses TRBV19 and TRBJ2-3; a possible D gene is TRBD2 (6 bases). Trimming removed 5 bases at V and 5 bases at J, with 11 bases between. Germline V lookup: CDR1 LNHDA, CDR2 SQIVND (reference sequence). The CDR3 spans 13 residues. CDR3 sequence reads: CASSAGSLDTQYF. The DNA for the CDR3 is TGTGCCAGTAGTGCCGGGAGTCTAGATACGCAGTATTTT. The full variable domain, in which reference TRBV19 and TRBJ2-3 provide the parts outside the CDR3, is DGGITQSPKYLFRKEGQNVTLSCEQNLNHDAMYWYRQDPGQGLRLIYYSQIVNDFQKGDIAEGYSVSREKKESFPLTVTSAQKNPTAFYLCASSAGSLDTQYFGPGTRLTVL.

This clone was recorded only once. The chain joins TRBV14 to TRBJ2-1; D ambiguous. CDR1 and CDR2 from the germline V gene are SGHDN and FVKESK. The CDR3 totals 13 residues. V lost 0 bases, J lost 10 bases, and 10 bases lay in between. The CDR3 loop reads CASSQESLREQFF. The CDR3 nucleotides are TGTGCCAGCAGCCAAGAAAGTCTTAGAGAGCAGTTCTTC.

Here the CDR3 DNA reads TGCGCCAGCAGCTTGGACCAGTCCCGAAGCACAGATACGCAGTATTTT. This codes for CASSLDQSRSTDTQYF. The V call is TRBV5-1, the J call TRBJ2-3; D remains unclear. V lost 0 bases, J lost 0 bases, and 11 bases lay in between. The CDR3 length is 16 residues. CDR1 and CDR2 (germline): SGHRS, YFSETQ.

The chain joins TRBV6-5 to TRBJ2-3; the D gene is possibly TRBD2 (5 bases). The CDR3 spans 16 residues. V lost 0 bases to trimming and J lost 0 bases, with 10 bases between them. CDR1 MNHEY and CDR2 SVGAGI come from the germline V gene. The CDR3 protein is CASSYSMGESTDTQYF. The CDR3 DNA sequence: TGTGCCAGCAGTTACTCGATGGGAGAGAGCACAGATACGCAGTATTTT.